What follows describes a single T cell receptor (beta chain). Its antigen is unidentified. Average purity of the negatively selected CD4+ T cells was just over 95%. Untouched CD4+ T cells were bead-isolated from PBMC at 95% to 98% purity. The data were produced by immunoSEQ multiplex PCR, yet TCRdb's version contains in-frame clones alone and is incomplete. The table records 90,000 to 130,000 clones, almost 95% of them present only once. This sample was taken from a study of T cell repertoires and HLA-DP antigens. Study in general: CD4+ T cells were cocultured with HeLa cells expressing HLA-DP.

General study results and limits: Previously undetected clones averaged around 40% and 50% against the two alleles respectively.

Germline CDR1 and CDR2: SGHAT and FQNNGV. V was shortened by 1 base and J by 4 bases, with 9 bases between the two germline ends. This CDR3 has 14 residues. Sequencing was performed on CD4+ T cells from PBMCs. This clonotype was sampled from a woman aged 18-35 years in good health and CMV-seronegative. The rearrangement uses TRBV11-2 and TRBJ2-3, with D unresolved. This CDR3 reads CASSLGKFPDTQYF. CDR3 DNA sequence: TGTGCCAGCAGCTTAGGAAAGTTCCCAGATACGCAGTATTTT.